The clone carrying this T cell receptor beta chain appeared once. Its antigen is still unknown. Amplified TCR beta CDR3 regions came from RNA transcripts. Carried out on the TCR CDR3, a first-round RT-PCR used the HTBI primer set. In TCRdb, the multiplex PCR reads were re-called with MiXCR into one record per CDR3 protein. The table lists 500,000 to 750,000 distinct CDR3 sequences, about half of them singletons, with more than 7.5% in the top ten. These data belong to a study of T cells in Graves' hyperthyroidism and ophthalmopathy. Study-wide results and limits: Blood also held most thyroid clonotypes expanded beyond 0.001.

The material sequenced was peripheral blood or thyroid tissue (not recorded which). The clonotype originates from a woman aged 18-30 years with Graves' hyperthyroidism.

CDR3 coding DNA: TGTGCCAGCAGCTTTACTACTAGCGGAATGGGTACAGATACGCAGTATTTT. This gives the protein CASSFTTSGMGTDTQYF. The chain employs TRBV7-2 and TRBJ2-3; 8 bases are a match to TRBD2. Germline V gene sequence: CDR1 SGHTA, CDR2 FQGNSA. The CDR3 is made up of 17 amino acids. V lost 3 bases and J lost 3; bases outside the gene matches: 11.